The clone carrying this T cell receptor (beta chain) was picked up one time. The source of the sample is a study of blood T cells in healthy people across ages. Study details: Researchers report that template switching captured about one barcoded beta molecule per two T cells.

Then a second PCR, running roughly 7 to 11 cycles, was carried out with a sample-barcoded 5' primer and a J-beta primer mix. A single record per CDR3 protein comes from TCRdb applying MiXCR to the 5' RACE reads. Of more than 800,000 distinct CDR3 sequences listed, under 35% are singletons. Per the germline V gene, CDR1 is KGHSY and CDR2 is FQNENV. The CDR3 is made up of 15 amino acids. Trimming took off 1 base at V and 3 bases at J, with 12 bases between the two ends. Sequencing was done on a sample of blood. V is TRBV16 and J is TRBJ1-1; D gene unclear. This sequence was found in an elderly woman in good health. The CDR3 loop reads CASSQFIGTDTEAFF. In DNA form, the CDR3 reads TGTGCCAGCAGCCAATTTATCGGCACGGACACTGAAGCTTTCTTT.